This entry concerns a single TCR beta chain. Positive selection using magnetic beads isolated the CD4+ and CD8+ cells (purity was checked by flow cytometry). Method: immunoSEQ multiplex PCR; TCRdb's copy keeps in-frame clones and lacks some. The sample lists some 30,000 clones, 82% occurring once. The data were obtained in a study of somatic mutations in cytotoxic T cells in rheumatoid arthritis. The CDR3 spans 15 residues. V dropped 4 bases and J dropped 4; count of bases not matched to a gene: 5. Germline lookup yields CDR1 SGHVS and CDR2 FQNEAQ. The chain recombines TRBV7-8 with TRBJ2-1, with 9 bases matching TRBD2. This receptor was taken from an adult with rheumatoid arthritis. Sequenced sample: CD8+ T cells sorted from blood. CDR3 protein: CASSSLAGSYNEQFF. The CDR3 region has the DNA TGTGCCAGCAGCTCCCTAGCGGGGTCTTACAATGAGCAGTTCTTC.